The sequence of this TCR beta chain was determined in a study of blood T cell repertoires in COVID-19. Across the study: The United States, Italy and Spain were the sources of the acute and convalescent COVID-19 samples. T cells, B-cell-depleted T cells, or PBMCs provided the cDNA or gDNA that served as material.

This clone was seen once. The CDR3 extends over 14 amino acids. Germline lookup yields CDR1 MDHEN and CDR2 SYDVKM. V lost 2 bases and J lost 3, with 8 bases in between. Authors' processing steps: Amplifying reference gene primers gave estimates of nucleated cell counts. Assay used: immunoSEQ multiplex PCR; TCRdb lists only in-frame clones, some missing. V and J calls and clone size are copied from that table; D and trimming were computed from the DNA. Of 310,000 or so clones listed, approximately 88% are singletons. This chain links TRBV28 with TRBJ2-1, with D maybe TRBD2 (5 bases). This TCR came from a young man who had recovered from COVID-19. The sequencing input was peripheral blood. The CDR3 sequence is CASSLPRDYNEQFF. In DNA, the CDR3 is TGTGCCAGCAGTTTACCCCGGGACTACAATGAGCAGTTCTTC.